Each of the 15 T cell receptor beta chains below was sequenced from the same sample in a study of cytomegalovirus exposure and HLA in healthy donors. PCR was performed using 60 Vbeta and 13 Jbeta primers. Only in-frame clones appear in the TCRdb table, and some are missing; sequencing was by immunoSEQ multiplex PCR. In the table there are approximately 280,000 clones, more than 80% of which are singletons. Sequencing input: PBMCs. These receptors were obtained from a man in his forties or fifties in good health and CMV-seropositive.

This clone was seen more than once but under ten times. This chain connects TRBV15 to TRBJ1-1, with D maybe TRBD1 (5 bases). This CDR3 has 19 residues. V was trimmed by 0 bases and J by 0 bases, leaving 20 bases between them. Germline-derived CDR1 and CDR2 are LNHNV and YYDKDF (reference sequence). CDR3 sequence: CATSRDPSGFRGLNTEAFF. The CDR3 nucleotides read TGTGCCACCAGCAGAGATCCTTCCGGGTTCCGGGGGTTGAACACTGAAGCTTTCTTT. The variable domain in full, completed from reference TRBV15 and TRBJ1-1, reads DAMVIQNPRYQVTQFGKPVTLSCSQTLNHNVMYWYQQKSSQAPKLLFHYYDKDFNNEADTPDNFQSRRPNTSFCFLDIRSPGLGDTAMYLCATSRDPSGFRGLNTEAFFGQGTRLTVV.

CDR3 DNA sequence: TGTGCCAGCAGTGAAGTTACAGGGAACACAGATACGCAGTATTTT. Translation: CASSEVTGNTDTQYF. The J gene is TRBJ2-3, the V gene TRBV2; the D gene is possibly TRBD1 (6 bases). V shed 1 base and J shed 2 bases, with 10 bases lying between them. CDR1 is SNHLY, CDR2 FYNNEI, per germline. CDR3 size: 15 residues.

The chain combines TRBV28 with TRBJ2-3, with 10 bases matching TRBD2. From germline, CDR1 is MDHEN and CDR2 SYDVKM. The CDR3 runs to 17 residues. Trimming cost V 0 bases and J 5 bases; bases outside gene matches: 8. Here the CDR3 reads CASSLWLAGVAKDTQYF. CDR3 coding DNA: TGTGCCAGCAGTTTATGGCTAGCGGGAGTCGCGAAAGATACGCAGTATTTT.

The V call is TRBV27, the J call TRBJ2-7, with 7 bases matching TRBD2. The CDR3 is 16 residues long. Germline V gene sequence: CDR1 MNHEY, CDR2 SMNVEV (reference sequence). Germline trimming cut 5 bases from V and 1 base from J; bases unmatched to any gene: 11. The CDR3 is CASSLTGGSGSYEQYF. As DNA, the CDR3 is TGTGCCAGCAGTCTCACAGGCGGGAGTGGATCCTACGAGCAGTACTTC.

This chain connects TRBV5-1 to TRBJ2-7; the match to TRBD2 covers 8 bases. Unmatched junction bases numbered 11, after V lost 0 bases and J lost 3 bases. This CDR3 has 17 residues. Germline-derived CDR1 and CDR2 are SGHRS and YFSETQ. CDR3 coding DNA: TGCGCCAGCAGCTTGGCCGTCGAGCTAGCGGGTTACTACGAGCAGTACTTC. Residues: CASSLAVELAGYYEQYF.

Here the CDR3 reads CASSQDLAKSSYNEQFF. Written as DNA, the CDR3 is TGCGCCAGCAGCCAAGACCTAGCGAAAAGCTCCTACAATGAGCAGTTCTTC. The chain links TRBV4-3 to TRBJ2-1; D perhaps matches TRBD2 (6 bases). Trimming stripped 0 bases from V and 0 bases from J, with 12 bases between. Germline V gene data show CDR1 as LGHNA and CDR2 as YSLEER. The CDR3 is made up of 17 amino acids.

CDR3: CASSSDRESYNEQFF. CDR3 sequence (DNA): TGTGCCAGCAGCTCAGACAGGGAAAGCTACAATGAGCAGTTCTTC. This sequence joins TRBV7-9 and TRBJ2-1, with 7 bases aligning to TRBD1. The junction had 6 bases not matched to a gene; V was cut back by 4 bases and J by 3 bases. The V gene's germline CDR1 is SEHNR and CDR2 FQNEAQ (reference sequence). The CDR3 has 15 residues.

The V and J genes are TRBV28 and TRBJ2-3; 8 positions agree with TRBD2. Germline values: CDR1 MDHEN, CDR2 SYDVKM. This CDR3 has 15 residues. Trimming cost V 5 bases and J 3 bases; bases outside gene matches: 7. DNA of the CDR3: TGTGCCAGCAGTACTTGGACTAGCAATACAGATACGCAGTATTTT. Translating it yields CASSTWTSNTDTQYF.

This chain uses TRBV2 with TRBJ2-6, with D unclear. V lost 2 bases, J lost 4 bases, and 12 bases lay in between. Germline V gene data show CDR1 as SNHLY and CDR2 as FYNNEI. The CDR3 contains 16 residues. CDR3 loop: CASSETRARGANVLTF. In DNA form, the CDR3 reads TGTGCCAGCAGTGAAACGCGTGCGCGCGGGGCCAACGTCCTGACTTTC.

The chain uses TRBV6-5 and TRBJ2-7; the match to TRBD1 covers 11 bases. The CDR3 spans 15 residues. Germline CDR1 MNHEY, CDR2 SVGAGI. Trimming cost V 2 bases and J 2 bases; bases outside gene matches: 2. For the CDR3, the DNA is TGTGCCAGCAGTTACACGGGACAGGGGGCCTACGAGCAGTACTTC. Residues: CASSYTGQGAYEQYF.

The chain combines TRBV7-6 with TRBJ2-7, with a tentative D call TRBD2 (6 bases). CDR1 is SGHVS, CDR2 FNYEAQ, per germline. CDR3 length equals 15 residues. Trimming took 1 base from V and 0 from J, leaving 10 bases between them. The CDR3, as DNA: TGTGCCAGCAGCTTAGGGGCTAGCGCCTCCTACGAGCAGTACTTC. It is translated as CASSLGASASYEQYF.

V usage is TRBV7-9 and J usage is TRBJ1-5, with 12 bases fitting TRBD1. Trimming took 3 bases from V and 6 from J; bases not matched to a gene: 3. The length of the CDR3 is 15 residues. The germline CDR1 and CDR2 sequences are SEHNR and FQNEAQ (reference sequence). DNA of the CDR3: TGTGCCAGCAGCTTGGGGACAGGGGGCTCTCAGCCCCAGCATTTT. It codes for CASSLGTGGSQPQHF.

This sequence joins TRBV5-1 and TRBJ1-2; TRBD1 is a possible D gene (5 bases). The length of the CDR3 is 14 residues. Trimming left V 4 bases short and J 0 bases short, with 10 bases between. Looked up from germline, CDR1 is SGHRS and CDR2 is YFSETQ. Written as DNA, the CDR3 is TGCGCCAGCAGCCCGGACACCTCTAACTATGGCTACACCTTC. Translating gives CASSPDTSNYGYTF.

The rearrangement links TRBV2 to TRBJ1-5; 12 positions agree with TRBD1. Germline-derived CDR1 and CDR2 are SNHLY and FYNNEI. Losses at the gene ends were 6 bases for V and 6 bases for J; bases not matched to a gene: 3. The CDR3 runs 14 residues. CDR3 nucleotides: TGTGCCAGCAGGCGGGGACAGGGGGCTCAGCCCCAGCATTTT. This sequence encodes CASRRGQGAQPQHF.

The V call is TRBV5-1, the J call TRBJ2-3, with TRBD2 identical over 8 bases. The CDR3 is 16 residues long. Germline trimming cut 0 bases from V and 5 bases from J; bases unmatched to any gene: 8. Germline V CDR1 and CDR2: SGHRS, YFSETQ. The CDR3 region has the DNA TGCGCCAGCAGCTTGGCCGCGGGAGGCGGGGGAGATACGCAGTATTTT. Protein: CASSLAAGGGGDTQYF.